The 25 T cell receptor beta chains reported below all come from one sample, sequenced in a study of blood T cell repertoires in COVID-19. TCRdb keeps only in-frame clones here, not all; method: immunoSEQ multiplex PCR. The sample yields fewer than 200,000 clones, approximately 82% seen once. The sequencing sample was made of PBMCs or T cells enriched from blood (not recorded which). These receptors were obtained from a woman aged 45-65 years who had recovered from COVID-19.

The chain combines TRBV2 with TRBJ2-2, with 9 bases that match TRBD2. Germline CDR1 reads SNHLY; CDR2 reads FYNNEI. CDR3 length: 15 residues. V lost 7 bases to trimming and J lost 8 bases; unmatched junction nucleotides: 11. The CDR3 region is CASKWTSDSGGELFF. CDR3 DNA: TGTGCCAGCAAATGGACTAGCGATTCGGGAGGGGAGCTGTTTTTT. The variable domain in full, completed from reference TRBV2 and TRBJ2-2, reads EPEVTQTPSHQVTQMGQEVILRCVPISNHLYFYWYRQILGQKVEFLVSFYNNEISEKSEIFDDQFSVERPDGSNFTLKIRSTKLEDSAMYFCASKWTSDSGGELFFGEGSRLTVL.

The CDR3 nucleotides are TGTGCCAGCAGCACGGGACTAGCGGACTCCTACAATGAGCAGTTCTTC. It specifies CASSTGLADSYNEQFF. V is TRBV7-9 and J is TRBJ2-1; 11 bases fit TRBD2. V lost 5 bases and J lost 0; bases outside the gene matches: 3. Germline loops: CDR1 SEHNR, CDR2 FQNEAQ (reference sequence). CDR3 length: 16 amino acids.

The chain uses TRBV30 and TRBJ1-5, with D tentatively TRBD1 (6 bases). Per germline, CDR1 GTSNPN and CDR2 SVGIG (reference sequence). The CDR3 runs to 15 residues. The V and J ends lost 2 bases and 4 bases respectively, with 15 bases between them. The CDR3 sequence is CAWSLTSGENQPQHF. CDR3 nucleotides: TGTGCCTGGAGTCTCACCTCAGGGGAAAATCAGCCCCAGCATTTT.

J is TRBJ1-1 and V is TRBV3-1 (or the pseudogene TRBV3-2); D call uncertain. From germline, CDR1 is LGHDT and CDR2 YNNKEL (reference sequence). The CDR3 sequence is 15 residues long. Trimming shortened V by 5 bases and J by 1 base, and 14 bases separated the two germline ends. CDR3 amino acids: CASSTSWLKNTEAFF. The CDR3 nucleotides are TGTGCCAGCAGCACCTCGTGGCTCAAGAACACTGAAGCTTTCTTT.

J is TRBJ1-1 and V is TRBV2, with TRBD1 matching 8 bases. This CDR3 spans 14 amino acids. The germline V gene has CDR1 SNHLY and CDR2 FYNNEI. Trimming removed 4 bases from V and 5 bases from J; junction bases left unmatched: 6. CDR3 sequence: CASSVDRGTTEAFF. CDR3 bases: TGTGCCAGCAGTGTCGACAGGGGAACGACTGAAGCTTTCTTT. The complete variable domain, with remaining parts taken from reference TRBV2 and TRBJ1-1, reads EPEVTQTPSHQVTQMGQEVILRCVPISNHLYFYWYRQILGQKVEFLVSFYNNEISEKSEIFDDQFSVERPDGSNFTLKIRSTKLEDSAMYFCASSVDRGTTEAFFGQGTRLTVV.

This sequence joins TRBV9 and TRBJ1-6, with 9 bases matching TRBD1. V gave up 4 bases and J gave up 9 bases; unmatched junction bases: 8. The CDR3 sequence is 15 residues long. Germline CDR1 is SGDLS and CDR2 is YYNGEE. As DNA, the CDR3 is TGTGCCAGCAGCCCCGGACAGGGGATTTTTTCACCCCTCCACTTT. As protein: CASSPGQGIFSPLHF.

This clone has a handful of counts. Within the sample, other DNA sequences also encode this same CDR3. The CDR3 sequence is CASSYSRSGDSPLHF. CDR3 DNA sequence: TGTGCCAGCAGTTACTCGAGATCGGGAGATTCACCCCTCCACTTT. The chain couples TRBV6-5 to TRBJ1-6, with D hard to call. Trimming left V 0 bases short and J 8 bases short, with 11 bases between. The length of the CDR3 is 15 residues. Per germline, CDR1 MNHEY and CDR2 SVGAGI.

The chain couples TRBV5-6 to TRBJ2-4, with 9 bases matching TRBD2. V trimming: 0 bases; J trimming: 5 bases; junction bases outside the gene matches: 9. This CDR3 region has 17 residues. Germline-derived CDR1 and CDR2 are SGHDT and YYEEEE. The CDR3 nucleotides are TGTGCCAGCAGCTTGGTCGGGCGGGGGGGCCCCCAAAACATTCAGTACTTC. Protein product: CASSLVGRGGPQNIQYF.

In this sample, this clone turned up a few times. The genes are TRBV10-2 and TRBJ2-7, with TRBD1 matching over 10 bases. Germline V gene data show CDR1 as WSHSY and CDR2 as SAAADI. The V gene end was trimmed by 5 bases and the J gene end by 3 bases; junction bases not matched to a gene: 7. The CDR3 extends over 15 amino acids. The CDR3 loop is CASSSGTGVLYEQYV. The CDR3 nucleotides read TGCGCCAGCAGTAGCGGGACAGGGGTTCTCTACGAGCAGTACGTC.

V and J are TRBV5-1 and TRBJ1-1, with D perhaps matching TRBD1 (6 bases). Trimming left V 4 bases short and J 0 bases short, with 10 bases between. The CDR3 sequence is 14 residues long. CDR1 and CDR2 from the germline V gene are SGHRS and YFSETQ. The CDR3 sequence is CASSRTALNTEAFF. The CDR3 coding sequence is TGCGCCAGCAGCCGGACAGCTTTGAACACTGAAGCTTTCTTT.

The V and J genes are TRBV9 and TRBJ2-1; D unclear. V gave up 0 bases and J gave up 9 bases, with 13 bases separating them. Germline values: CDR1 SGDLS, CDR2 YYNGEE. The CDR3 consists of 14 residues. The CDR3: CASSVAGSPSEQFF. CDR3 nucleotides: TGTGCCAGCAGCGTAGCTGGCTCGCCAAGTGAGCAGTTCTTC.

The rearrangement joins TRBV5-1 to TRBJ1-1; 7 positions match TRBD1. With 1 base clipped from V and 4 bases from J, the junction kept 7 bases outside the gene matches. CDR3 length: 15 amino acids. Per germline, CDR1 SGHRS and CDR2 YFSETQ. CDR3: CASSLLAGGSTEAFF. In DNA, the CDR3 is TGCGCCAGCAGCTTGCTGGCAGGGGGGAGCACTGAAGCTTTCTTT.

The gene calls are TRBV4-1 and TRBJ1-2; D perhaps matches TRBD1 (5 bases). This CDR3 spans 12 amino acids. Trimming left V 1 base short and J 8 bases short, with 8 bases between. Germline CDR1 reads MGHRA; CDR2 reads YSYEKL. CDR3 sequence (DNA): TGCGCCAGCAGCCAAGTGGGGGGAGGCTACACCTTC. Its protein is CASSQVGGGYTF.

This chain connects TRBV2 to TRBJ1-2; TRBD1 matches at 8 bases. V shed 6 bases and J 8 bases; nucleotides not matched to a gene: 14. The length of the CDR3 is 15 residues. CDR1 SNHLY and CDR2 FYNNEI come from the germline V gene. Here the CDR3 DNA reads TGTGCCAGCAGGCCCCGGACAGGGTTGGGAAGGGGCTACACCTTC. As protein: CASRPRTGLGRGYTF.

The gene calls are TRBV27 and TRBJ1-5, with no clear D. Germline CDR1 and CDR2: MNHEY and SMNVEV (reference sequence). The CDR3 extends over 15 amino acids. V was shortened by 0 bases and J by 4 bases, with 10 bases between the two germline ends. This CDR3 reads CASSLSNGGNQPQHF. The CDR3 DNA is TGTGCCAGCAGTTTATCGAACGGAGGAAATCAGCCCCAGCATTTT.

V is TRBV2 and J is TRBJ1-2; 9 nucleotides agree with TRBD1. This CDR3 region has 15 residues. Germline lookup yields CDR1 SNHLY and CDR2 FYNNEI. J was trimmed by 4 bases and V by 3 bases; bases with no gene match: 6. Here the CDR3 reads CASSEGQGVGYGYTF. Written as DNA, the CDR3 is TGTGCCAGCAGTGAGGGACAGGGCGTCGGCTATGGCTACACCTTC. Looking up the rest from reference TRBV2 and TRBJ1-2 gives the full variable domain: EPEVTQTPSHQVTQMGQEVILRCVPISNHLYFYWYRQILGQKVEFLVSFYNNEISEKSEIFDDQFSVERPDGSNFTLKIRSTKLEDSAMYFCASSEGQGVGYGYTFGSGTRLTVV.

This clone was counted a few times. V is TRBV30 and J is TRBJ1-6, with 7 bases aligning to TRBD1. The V gene end was trimmed by 2 bases and the J gene end by 13 bases; junction bases not matched to a gene: 11. This CDR3 is built from 14 residues. The V gene's germline CDR1 is GTSNPN and CDR2 SVGIG (reference sequence). The CDR3 DNA follows: TGTGCCTGGAGTCCAACGACAGGGAGGACGCCCCTCCACTTT. It yields the protein CAWSPTTGRTPLHF.

V is TRBV7-3 and J is TRBJ2-3, with a tentative D call TRBD2 (5 bases). V gave up 1 base and J gave up 2 bases, with 7 bases separating them. The CDR3 sequence is 14 residues long. Germline loops: CDR1 SGHTA, CDR2 FQGTGA. CDR3 in amino acids: CASSLNGITDTQYF. DNA of the CDR3: TGTGCCAGCAGCTTAAACGGGATCACAGATACGCAGTATTTT.

The genes are TRBV5-5 and TRBJ2-5; D is undetermined. Germline CDR1 SGHKS, CDR2 YYEKEE (reference sequence). The CDR3 consists of 16 residues. V was clipped by 1 base and J by 4 bases, with 17 bases between them. The CDR3 here is CASSLSLWPSGETQYF. DNA of the CDR3: TGTGCCAGCAGCTTGTCATTGTGGCCCTCGGGAGAGACCCAGTACTTC.

In this sample, this clone turned up once. V and J are TRBV6-2 or TRBV6-3 and TRBJ2-7, with D unresolved. This CDR3 has 16 residues. CDR1 is MNHEY, CDR2 SVGEGT, per germline. Trimming pared 2 bases from V and 0 bases from J, leaving 14 bases between. Here the CDR3 DNA reads TGTGCCAGCAGTTACCCCGCCAGAAGCGCCTCCTACGAGCAGTACGTC. Protein: CASSYPARSASYEQYV.

This clone has more than one count but fewer than ten. The chain employs TRBV25-1 and TRBJ2-6, with D hard to call. The ends were cut back, 6 bases at V and 4 bases at J, with 13 bases in the middle. The CDR3 length is 15 residues. CDR1 MGHDK and CDR2 SYGVNS come from the germline V gene. The CDR3 is CASSPSGRGANVLTF. The CDR3 DNA is TGTGCCAGCAGCCCTTCGGGTAGGGGGGCCAACGTCCTGACTTTC.

This clone was counted once. This chain uses TRBV7-8 with TRBJ1-2; D might be TRBD1 (5 bases). CDR1 SGHVS and CDR2 FQNEAQ come from the germline V gene. V was shortened by 5 bases and J by 4 bases, with 11 bases between the two germline ends. The CDR3 covers 13 residues. The CDR3 reads CASSAGLGYGYTF. CDR3 DNA sequence: TGTGCCAGCAGCGCGGGACTGGGCTATGGCTACACCTTC.

This clone was picked up many times. The chain is built from TRBV5-6 and TRBJ2-7; 9 bases match TRBD1. V lost 2 bases and J lost 9; bases outside the gene matches: 6. Germline V gene data show CDR1 as SGHDT and CDR2 as YYEEEE. This CDR3 is 13 amino acids long. The CDR3 DNA is TGTGCCAGCAGCTTCTGGACAGGGGCGAGGCAGTACGTC. Its translation: CASSFWTGARQYV.

The V call is TRBV6-5, the J call TRBJ1-6; possible D gene TRBD1, 6 bases. The CDR3 contains 14 residues. The germline V and J ends were trimmed by 4 bases and 7 bases, with 11 bases remaining between them. The germline CDR1 and CDR2 sequences are MNHEY and SVGAGI. The CDR3 protein is CASSWDNPNSPLHF. CDR3 nucleotide sequence: TGTGCCAGCAGTTGGGACAACCCGAATTCACCCCTCCACTTT.

CDR3 amino acids: CASSKKDRGFRAFF. The CDR3, as DNA: TGTGCCAGCAGTAAAAAAGACAGGGGGTTTAGGGCTTTCTTT. This sequence joins TRBV6-5 and TRBJ1-1; 9 positions match TRBD1. Germline V CDR1 and CDR2: MNHEY, SVGAGI. The CDR3 loop spans 14 amino acids. Trimming cost V 5 bases and J 11 bases; bases outside gene matches: 12.